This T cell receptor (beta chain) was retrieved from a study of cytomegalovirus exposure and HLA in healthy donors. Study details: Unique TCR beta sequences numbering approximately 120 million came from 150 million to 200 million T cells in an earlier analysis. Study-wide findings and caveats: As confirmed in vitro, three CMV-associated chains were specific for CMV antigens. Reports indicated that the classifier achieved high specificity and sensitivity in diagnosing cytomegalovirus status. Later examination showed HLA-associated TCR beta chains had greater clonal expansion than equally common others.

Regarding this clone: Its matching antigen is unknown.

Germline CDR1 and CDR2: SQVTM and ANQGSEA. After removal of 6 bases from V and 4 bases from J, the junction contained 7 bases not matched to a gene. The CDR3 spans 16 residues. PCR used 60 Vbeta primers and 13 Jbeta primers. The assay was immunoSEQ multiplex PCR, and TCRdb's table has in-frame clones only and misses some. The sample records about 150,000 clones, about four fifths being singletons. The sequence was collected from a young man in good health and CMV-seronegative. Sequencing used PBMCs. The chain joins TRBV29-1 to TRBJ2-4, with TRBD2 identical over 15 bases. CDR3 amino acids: CSVAGTSGGLKNIQYF. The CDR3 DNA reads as TGCAGCGTGGCCGGGACTAGCGGGGGGCTTAAAAACATTCAGTACTTC.